This T cell receptor beta chain was captured by sequencing in a study of siplizumab effects on memory and regulatory T cells. Whole-study results and caveats: The mean Treg-derived percentage of mappable alloreactive CD4+ clones was roughly 69% with siplizumab compared with about 30% in controls. It was not possible to assign a naive or memory phenotype to roughly 75-95% of proliferating CD4+ or CD8+ clones. Both greater diversity than memory cells and a major contribution to the alloresponse seemed to characterize naive T cells.

The study assayed about 10^5 TCR templates per sample. Measured with immunoSEQ multiplex PCR; TCRdb has only the in-frame clones, and not every one. The sample lists about 87,000 clones, 87% occurring once. V lost 6 bases, J lost 6 bases, and 9 bases lay in between. Germline values: CDR1 SGHTA, CDR2 FQGNSA. The CDR3 is 12 residues long. Of note for this clone: Its antigen remains unidentified.

The chain uses TRBV7-2 and TRBJ2-4; D might be TRBD2 (5 bases). The TCR was taken from a human donor in good health. The sequenced sample consisted of Tregs sorted from blood. The CDR3 nucleotides are TGTGCCAGCAGAGCGGCGGGAAACATTCAGTACTTC. This gives the protein CASRAAGNIQYF.